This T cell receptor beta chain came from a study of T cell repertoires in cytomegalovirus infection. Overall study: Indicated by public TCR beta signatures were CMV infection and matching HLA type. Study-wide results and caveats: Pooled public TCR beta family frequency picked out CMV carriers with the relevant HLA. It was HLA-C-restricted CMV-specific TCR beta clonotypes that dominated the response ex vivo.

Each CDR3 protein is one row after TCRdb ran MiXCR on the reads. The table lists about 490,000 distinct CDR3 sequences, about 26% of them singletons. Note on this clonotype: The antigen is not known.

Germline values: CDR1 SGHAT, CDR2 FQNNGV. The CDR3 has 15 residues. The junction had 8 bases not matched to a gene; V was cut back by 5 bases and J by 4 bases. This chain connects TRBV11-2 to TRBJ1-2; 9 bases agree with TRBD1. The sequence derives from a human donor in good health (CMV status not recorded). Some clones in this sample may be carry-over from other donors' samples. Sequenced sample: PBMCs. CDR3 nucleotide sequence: TGTGCCAGCAGCCCGAGGACAGGGGATACCTATGGCTACACCTTC. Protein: CASSPRTGDTYGYTF.